Listed below are T cell receptor beta chains from one sample, sequenced in a study of T cell responses to AZD1222 COVID-19 vaccine. Sequenced by immunoSEQ multiplex PCR; TCRdb stores in-frame clones only, minus some. The sample has about 130,000 clones, around 89% seen once. The sequences come from peripheral blood, collected on day 0 of AZD1222 vaccination. The receptors derive from an adult in good health. CDR3s include the opening cysteine and the closing phenylalanine or tryptophan. D genes are given only for firm matches. Clone size is not always given. Where it is, it says once, few, many or a class for expanded clones.

D gene | J gene | V gene | clone size | CDR3 protein | CDR3 DNA
. | TRBJ2-5 | TRBV4-1 | . | CASSQFWDAAGETQYF | TGCGCCAGCAGCCAATTCTGGGACGCAGCGGGAGAGACCCAGTACTTC
. | TRBJ1-3 | TRBV12-3/TRBV12-4 | . | CASSLSGNTIYF | TGTGCCAGCAGTCTCTCTGGAAACACCATATATTTT
. | TRBJ1-1 | TRBV7-6 | . | CASSPAQGLQRNTEAFF | TGTGCCAGCAGCCCGGCGCAGGGGCTACAAAGGAACACTGAAGCTTTCTTT
. | TRBJ2-1 | TRBV19 | . | CASSIDLGQYNEQFF | TGTGCCAGTAGTATAGATTTAGGACAGTACAATGAGCAGTTCTTC
. | TRBJ1-5 | TRBV4-2 | . | CASSQTTGRGNQPQHF | TGTGCCAGCAGCCAAACTACAGGGAGGGGCAATCAGCCCCAGCATTTT
. | TRBJ2-7 | TRBV30 | . | CAWSHLVYEQYF | TGTGCCTGGAGTCACCTGGTCTACGAGCAGTACTTC
. | TRBJ1-1 | TRBV30 | . | CAWSVKIRQYTEAFF | TGTGCCTGGAGTGTAAAGATCCGGCAATACACTGAAGCTTTCTTT
. | TRBJ1-5 | TRBV4-2 | once | CASSQETRDNLGNQPQHF | TGTGCCAGCAGCCAAGAAACCAGGGATAATCTTGGCAATCAGCCCCAGCATTTT
. | TRBJ1-1 | TRBV19 | once | CASRARGTGQSNTEAFF | TGTGCCAGTAGAGCTAGGGGAACGGGACAATCGAACACTGAAGCTTTCTTT
. | TRBJ1-5 | TRBV9 | . | CASSVAAGSNQPQHF | TGTGCCAGCAGCGTAGCGGCGGGTAGCAATCAGCCCCAGCATTTT
. | TRBJ1-1 | TRBV7-2 | few | CASSLLGRGTEAFF | TGTGCCAGCAGCTTATTGGGTCGTGGCACTGAAGCTTTCTTT
. | TRBJ2-7 | TRBV28 | . | CASSLSLGVWDEQYF | TGTGCCAGCAGTTTATCCCTAGGGGTTTGGGACGAGCAGTACTTC
TRBD1 | TRBJ2-2 | TRBV11-1 | few | CASSWDRTGELFF | TGTGCCAGCAGCTGGGACAGGACCGGGGAGCTGTTTTTT
. | TRBJ1-3 | TRBV7-6 | . | CASSLATAGNTIYF | TGTGCCAGCAGCTTAGCGACGGCTGGAAACACCATATATTTT
. | TRBJ2-7 | TRBV19 | once | CASSILGFPVAYEQYF | TGTGCCAGTAGTATTCTTGGGTTCCCAGTCGCCTACGAGCAGTACTTC
. | TRBJ2-1 | TRBV5-5 | . | CASSLGLAPGEQFF | TGTGCCAGCAGCTTGGGCCTAGCTCCTGGTGAGCAGTTCTTC
. | TRBJ1-1 | TRBV11-1 | . | CASSPRTDYKAFF | TGTGCCAGCAGCCCTCGGACGGATTACAAAGCTTTCTTT
. | TRBJ2-7 | TRBV5-6 | once | CASSLGTDPSYEQYF | TGTGCCAGCAGCTTGGGCACAGACCCCTCCTACGAGCAGTACTTC
. | TRBJ2-7 | TRBV21-1 | once | CASSKPDRGFSSEQYF | TGTGCCAGCAGCAAACCGGACAGGGGGTTTTCTAGCGAGCAGTACTTC
. | TRBJ2-7 | TRBV5-4 | . | CASSLGGGGGNYEQYF | TGTGCCAGCAGCTTAGGAGGTGGAGGCGGGAACTACGAGCAGTACTTC
. | TRBJ2-1 | TRBV11-2 | . | CASSFGTDSSDEQFF | TGTGCCAGCAGCTTCGGAACCGACAGTTCGGATGAGCAGTTCTTC
. | TRBJ2-1 | TRBV10-1 | . | CASSGQVPSSYNEQFF | TGCGCCAGCAGTGGTCAGGTCCCCAGCTCCTACAATGAGCAGTTCTTC
. | TRBJ2-1 | TRBV6-2/TRBV6-3 | . | CASSYSDGGTHEQFF | TGTGCCAGCAGTTACTCGGACGGGGGCACCCATGAGCAGTTCTTC
. | TRBJ2-7 | TRBV5-4 | . | CASSWAGIDEQYF | TGTGCCAGCAGCTGGGCCGGAATCGACGAGCAGTACTTC
. | TRBJ2-2 | TRBV27 | . | CASSNPRGPGELFF | TGTGCCAGCAGTAACCCTAGAGGTCCCGGGGAGCTGTTTTTT
TRBD1 | TRBJ1-1 | TRBV27 | . | CASSSSRGRGGTEAFF | TGTGCCAGCAGTTCTTCCCGGGGCAGGGGGGGAACTGAAGCTTTCTTT
. | TRBJ1-1 | TRBV7-9 | once | CASSSRGAGGDEAFF | TGTGCCAGCAGCTCCCGAGGGGCTGGTGGGGATGAAGCTTTCTTT
. | TRBJ1-5 | TRBV4-1 | few | CASSQGQLSNQPQHF | TGCGCCAGCAGCCAAGGTCAGCTTAGCAATCAGCCCCAGCATTTT
. | TRBJ1-5 | TRBV19 | . | CASSWMGGQGQPQHF | TGTGCCAGTAGTTGGATGGGGGGCCAGGGACAGCCCCAGCATTTT
. | TRBJ1-4 | TRBV28 | . | CASSSIWGAREKLFF | TGTGCCAGCAGTTCAATATGGGGGGCGCGGGAAAAACTGTTTTTT
. | TRBJ1-1 | TRBV5-6 | . | CASGRRNTEAFF | TGTGCCAGCGGCAGAAGAAACACTGAAGCTTTCTTT
. | TRBJ2-2 | TRBV28 | . | CASSTTNTGELFF | TGTGCCAGCAGTACAACGAACACCGGGGAGCTGTTTTTT
. | TRBJ1-2 | TRBV28 | once | CASKRPEELPNYGYTF | TGTGCCAGCAAGAGGCCCGAAGAGCTACCTAACTATGGCTACACCTTC
. | TRBJ1-5 | TRBV7-2 | once | CASSLGIRANNQPQHF | TGTGCCAGCAGCTTAGGCATCAGGGCCAACAATCAGCCCCAGCATTTT
. | TRBJ2-1 | TRBV7-2 | . | CASSPGWVGVRFF | TGTGCCAGCAGTCCTGGCTGGGTCGGGGTTCGGTTCTTC
. | TRBJ1-2 | TRBV28 | . | CASSSWMGGAF | TGTGCCAGCAGTTCATGGATGGGAGGCGCCTTC
TRBD2 | TRBJ2-1 | TRBV27 | few | CASSPRGSGPYNEQFF | TGTGCCAGCAGTCCTCGAGGTAGCGGGCCCTACAATGAGCAGTTCTTC
. | TRBJ1-1 | TRBV5-4 | . | CASSFRNTEAFF | TGTGCCAGCAGCTTCAGGAACACTGAAGCTTTCTTT
. | TRBJ2-1 | TRBV5-5 | . | CASRSGGSSYNEQFF | TGTGCCAGCAGAAGTGGGGGAAGCTCCTACAATGAGCAGTTCTTC
TRBD2 | TRBJ2-1 | TRBV9 | . | CASSSTSGEYNEQFF | TGTGCCAGCAGTTCTACTAGCGGGGAATACAATGAGCAGTTCTTC
. | TRBJ2-7 | TRBV3-1/TRBV3-2 | few | CASSQAQEQYF | TGTGCCAGCAGCCAAGCCCAGGAGCAGTACTTC
. | TRBJ1-1 | TRBV6-6 | once | CASSYSRAGGRTEAFF | TGTGCCAGCAGTTACTCGAGGGCGGGAGGAAGGACTGAAGCTTTCTTT
. | TRBJ2-1 | TRBV9 | . | CASSASRRLGLPYNEQFF | TGTGCCAGCAGCGCCAGTAGGAGGTTGGGGTTGCCTTACAATGAGCAGTTCTTC
. | TRBJ2-2 | TRBV15 | . | CATKTTPEWGELFF | TGTGCCACAAAGACCACGCCGGAATGGGGGGAGCTGTTTTTT